This TCR beta chain came from a study of a mutant IDH1 vaccine in newly diagnosed glioma (dated by TCRdb to the early 2020s). For the wider study: Across visits V03 through V10, patients got a total of eight vaccinations, given in weeks 1, 3, 5, 7, 11, 15, 19 and 23. Vaccination was initiated 4-6 weeks after radiotherapy alone, or concurrently with temozolomide cycles in the chemotherapy-containing groups. Peripheral blood was drawn at six visits: V03 (baseline), V05, V07, V10, V12 and V13. Before enrollment, most patients had been given radiochemotherapy with temozolomide as standard therapy, while the rest had received either radiotherapy alone or temozolomide alone. Of the roughly 30 treated patients, approximately 62% were male and about 40% were female, and the mean age was 40.4 years. Longitudinal TCRB deep sequencing was done for 25 treated patients, wherever samples were available for exploratory analyses.

The CDR3 runs 15 residues from the cysteine to the phenylalanine. CDR3 DNA only is kept here, 45 bases in frame from base 1. From a lookup of the germline V gene (reference sequence), CDR1 and CDR2 are LNHDA and SQIVND. Trimming removed 4 bases from V and 2 bases from J, leaving 14 bases between the germline ends. Overall results and qualifications from the work: Immune responses induced by the vaccine were seen in roughly 92% of patients across multiple MHC alleles. Availability determined which PBMC samples were chosen for TCRB deep sequencing. Pseudoprogression appeared unrelated to alterations in the top peripheral T cell clonotypes detected by TCRB sequencing. According to the authors, sample limitations meant that analyses of patient blood samples could not be reproduced.

Comments on this clone: The antigen it recognizes is unknown. No base quality values were provided; no much bigger clone lies one nucleotide off.

The library was built by means of the immunoSEQ multiplex PCR assay. Rearranged TCR beta chain sequences were amplified with the hsTCRB Kit following the manufacturer's protocol. TCRB libraries were sequenced on an Illumina MiSeq. On the authors' methods: Demultiplexing, trimming and gene mapping were performed with the kit vendor's proprietary platform. This immuneACCESS table, as held by TCRdb, lists in-frame sequences with V and J called but not all clones. Of the missing ones, under half trace to an unresolved V gene in checked studies; the others have no known cause. V and J calls and clone size come straight from that table; D and trimming were deduced from the DNA. For this sample the table gives some 120,000 clones, of which about 80% were detected only once. 5.5% of the sample goes to the ten largest clones. The sample's time point label is to be understood as: week 11, during vaccination. Each vaccine dose, consisting of 300 ug of a 20-mer mutant IDH1 peptide in Montanide, was administered subcutaneously with topical imiquimod. All donors had newly diagnosed IDH1-mutant astrocytomas of WHO grade 3 or 4 that showed loss of nuclear ATRX. The samples were drawn from NOA16, a multicentre, single-arm, open-label phase I trial in Germany that tested a mutant IDH1 peptide vaccine in humans for the first time. The DNeasy Blood and Tissue Kit was used to extract genomic DNA from EDTA blood for TCRB sequencing.

This clonotype originated in a man in his forties with glioma. The V and J genes are TRBV19 and TRBJ1-1; the best D guess is TRBD1, with 6 bases matching. The starting material was PBMCs, obtained from a glioma patient whose treatment included an IDH1 peptide vaccine. The sequence in DNA is TGTGCCAGTAGTAAGAATGGACAGATAAACACTGAAGCTTTCTTT. The resulting protein is CASSKNGQINTEAFF.